The present T cell receptor beta chain was sequenced within a study of beta chain features in type 1 diabetes. Study findings and constraints: Patients' naive, central memory and regulatory TCRB repertoires appeared more alike than those of healthy donors.

This clone was detected only a few times. Antigen: not known. V was clipped by 1 base and J by 7 bases, with 12 bases between them. The CDR3 has 14 residues. The germline V gene has CDR1 SGHAT and CDR2 FQNNGV. cDNA synthesis used the whole RNA isolate, giving expressed TCRB sequences. Using immunoSEQ multiplex PCR, the repertoire was profiled, and TCRdb retains in-frame clones only, with some absent. Of 450,000 to 600,000 clones in the sample, 30% are singletons; the top ten hold around 0.065%. The specimen sequenced was naive CD4+ T cells from blood. This clonotype originated in a man younger than 30 in good health. This chain uses TRBV11-2 with TRBJ2-3; weak D call: TRBD2 (5 bases). For the CDR3, the DNA is TGTGCCAGCAGCTTAGGGGCGCTAGCACATACGCAGTATTTT. As protein: CASSLGALAHTQYF.